Described below is a single T cell receptor (beta chain) sequence and its context. Its antigen is unknown. Primed by a sample-barcoded 5' primer and a J-beta primer mix, a second PCR proceeded for 7 to 11 cycles. TCRdb re-analysed the 5' RACE reads in MiXCR, keeping a single row per CDR3 protein. Seen here are some 1.7 million distinct CDR3 sequences, roughly 27% observed once, and the top ten hold 7.7%. These data belong to a study of blood T cells in healthy people across ages. Study findings and constraints: It was not possible, with unsorted PBMCs, to conclusively compare naive and antigen-experienced cells.

The CDR3 is made up of 12 amino acids. V shed 3 bases and J shed 8 bases, with 13 bases lying between them. Germline loops: CDR1 DFQATT, CDR2 SNEGSKA (reference sequence). The V and J genes are TRBV20-1 and TRBJ1-2; a weak D match, TRBD1 (6 bases). Sequencing was done on a sample of blood. The TCR comes from a woman aged 25 to 39 in good health. The DNA for the CDR3 is TGCAGTGCTAGTACGGGGGCTGAGGGCTACACCTTC. Translating it yields CSASTGAEGYTF.